This T cell receptor (delta chain) was profiled in a study of gamma-delta T cells after stem cell transplantation. This clone was picked up a small number of times. A much larger clonotype is one base distant, so this may be a read error. At the DNA level, this CDR3 is encoded by other sequences in the same sample as well. TCRdb reapplied CATT to the RT-PCR reads. The table shows over a thousand delta-chain clones, with 1.5% to 2% occurring only once. Germline assignment: CDR1 TSWWSYY and CDR2 QGS. The CDR3 length is 22 residues. Trimming pared 0 bases from V and 0 bases from J, leaving 29 bases between.

The rearrangement joins TRDV1 to TRDJ1; the D gene is possibly TRDD3 (5 bases). This clonotype originated in a human donor. It is not recorded whose cells these are; they may come from a transplant donor. Sequencing was performed on gamma-delta T cells. The CDR3 nucleotides are TGTGCTCTTGGGGAACTTTCGCCCGCGGTCCCGGGGGGCCCCCCGTACACCGATAAACTCATCTTT. It encodes CALGELSPAVPGGPPYTDKLIF.